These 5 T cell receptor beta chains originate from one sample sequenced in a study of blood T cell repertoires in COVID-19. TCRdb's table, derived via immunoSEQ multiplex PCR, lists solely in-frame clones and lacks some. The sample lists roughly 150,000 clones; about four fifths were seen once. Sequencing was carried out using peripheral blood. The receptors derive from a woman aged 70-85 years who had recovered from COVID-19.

In DNA form, the CDR3 reads TGTGCCAGCAGTCCCCAGACAGGGGGGAATGAAAAACTGTTTTTT. As protein: CASSPQTGGNEKLFF. The chain joins TRBV6-2 or TRBV6-3 to TRBJ1-4; 9 nucleotides line up with TRBD1. The trim removed 5 bases at V and 5 bases at J, leaving 6 bases unmatched. Germline V CDR1 and CDR2: MNHEY, SVGEGT. This CDR3 region has 15 residues.

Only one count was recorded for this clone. The CDR3: CASSGDSFTDTQYF. In DNA, the CDR3 is TGTGCCAGCTCAGGGGACTCCTTCACAGATACGCAGTATTTT. This chain uses TRBV18 with TRBJ2-3; tentative D call: TRBD2 (6 bases). The V gene lost 5 bases and the J gene lost 2 bases, with 11 bases spanning the gap. Per the germline V gene, CDR1 is KGHSH and CDR2 is LQKENI. This CDR3 region has 14 residues. Variable domain in full (rest from reference TRBV18 and TRBJ2-3): NAGVMQNPRHLVRRRGQEARLRCSPMKGHSHVYWYRQLPEEGLKFMVYLQKENIIDESGMPKERFSAEFPKEGPSILRIQQVVRGDSAAYFCASSGDSFTDTQYFGPGTRLTVL.

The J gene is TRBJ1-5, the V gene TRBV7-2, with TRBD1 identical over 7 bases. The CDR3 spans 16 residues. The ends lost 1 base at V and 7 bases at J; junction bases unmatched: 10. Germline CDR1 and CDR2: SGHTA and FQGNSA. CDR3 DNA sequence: TGTGCCAGCAGCTTAGTCGGGGGCACAGGGGCCCAGCCCCAGCATTTT. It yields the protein CASSLVGGTGAQPQHF.

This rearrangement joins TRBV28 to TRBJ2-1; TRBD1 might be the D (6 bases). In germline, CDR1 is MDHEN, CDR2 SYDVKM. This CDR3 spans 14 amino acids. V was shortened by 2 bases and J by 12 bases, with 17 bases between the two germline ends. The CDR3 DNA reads TGTGCCAGCAGTTTACCAGCAGGGGTTAGGGGGCAGTTCTTC. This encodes CASSLPAGVRGQFF.

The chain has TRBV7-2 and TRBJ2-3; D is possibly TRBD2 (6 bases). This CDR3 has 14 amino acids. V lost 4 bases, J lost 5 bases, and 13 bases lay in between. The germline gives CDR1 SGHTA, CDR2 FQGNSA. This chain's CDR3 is CASSSSLSGDTQYF. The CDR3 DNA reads TGTGCCAGCAGCTCAAGCCTTAGCGGAGATACGCAGTATTTT.